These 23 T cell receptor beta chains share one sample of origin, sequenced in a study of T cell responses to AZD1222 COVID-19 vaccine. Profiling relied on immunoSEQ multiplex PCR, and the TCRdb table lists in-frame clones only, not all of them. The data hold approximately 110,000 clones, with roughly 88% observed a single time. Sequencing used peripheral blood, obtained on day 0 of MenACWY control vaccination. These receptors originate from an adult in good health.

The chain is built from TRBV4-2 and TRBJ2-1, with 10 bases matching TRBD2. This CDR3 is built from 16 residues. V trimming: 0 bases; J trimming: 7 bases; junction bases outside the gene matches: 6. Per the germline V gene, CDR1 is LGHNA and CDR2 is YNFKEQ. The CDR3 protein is CASSQDQGLARNEQFF. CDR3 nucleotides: TGTGCCAGCAGCCAAGATCAGGGACTAGCGCGGAATGAGCAGTTCTTC.

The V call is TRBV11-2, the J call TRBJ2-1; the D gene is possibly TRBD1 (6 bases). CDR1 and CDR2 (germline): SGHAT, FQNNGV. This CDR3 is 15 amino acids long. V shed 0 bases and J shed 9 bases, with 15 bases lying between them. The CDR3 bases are TGTGCCAGCAGCTTAGAGGGGATGCGAGGGGGTGAGCAGTTCTTC. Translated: CASSLEGMRGGEQFF.

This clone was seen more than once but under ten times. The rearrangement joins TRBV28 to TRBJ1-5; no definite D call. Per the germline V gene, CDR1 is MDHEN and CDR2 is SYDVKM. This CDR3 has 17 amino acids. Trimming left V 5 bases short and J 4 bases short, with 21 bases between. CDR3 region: CASSPKPAKGLNQPQHF. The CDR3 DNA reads TGTGCCAGCAGTCCTAAACCAGCCAAGGGATTGAATCAGCCCCAGCATTTT.

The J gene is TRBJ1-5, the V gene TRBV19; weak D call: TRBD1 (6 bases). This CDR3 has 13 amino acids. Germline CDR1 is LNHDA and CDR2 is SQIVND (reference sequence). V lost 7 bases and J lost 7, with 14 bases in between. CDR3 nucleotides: TGTGCCAGTAACCTCGGACAGAAGCAGCCCCAGCATTTT. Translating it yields CASNLGQKQPQHF.

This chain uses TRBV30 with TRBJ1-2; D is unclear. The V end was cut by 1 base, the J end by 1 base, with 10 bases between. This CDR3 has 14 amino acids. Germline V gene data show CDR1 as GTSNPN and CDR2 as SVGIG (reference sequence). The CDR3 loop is CAWSGLRVNYGYTF. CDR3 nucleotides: TGTGCCTGGAGTGGGTTGAGGGTTAACTATGGCTACACCTTC.

The CDR3 sequence: CACTRDSQNTEAFF. In DNA form, the CDR3 reads TGTGCCTGCACTAGGGACAGCCAGAACACTGAAGCTTTCTTT. The V and J genes are TRBV30 and TRBJ1-1; 7 bases map to TRBD1. The germline V gene has CDR1 GTSNPN and CDR2 SVGIG (reference sequence). V was clipped by 6 bases and J by 1 base; unmatched bases: 8. The CDR3 has 14 amino acids.

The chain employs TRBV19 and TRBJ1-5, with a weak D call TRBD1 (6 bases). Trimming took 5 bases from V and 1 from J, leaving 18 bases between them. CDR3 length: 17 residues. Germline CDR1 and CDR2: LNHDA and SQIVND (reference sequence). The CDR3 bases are TGTGCCAGTAGTCTACGGAACAGGGTGTCAAGCAATCAGCCCCAGCATTTT. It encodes CASSLRNRVSSNQPQHF.

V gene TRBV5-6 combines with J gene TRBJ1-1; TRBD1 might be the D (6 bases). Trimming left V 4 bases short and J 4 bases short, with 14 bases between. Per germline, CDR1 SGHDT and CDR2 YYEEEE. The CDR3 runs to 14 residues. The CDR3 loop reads CASSTSGVVTEAFF. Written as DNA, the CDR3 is TGTGCCAGCAGCACGTCAGGGGTCGTCACTGAAGCTTTCTTT.

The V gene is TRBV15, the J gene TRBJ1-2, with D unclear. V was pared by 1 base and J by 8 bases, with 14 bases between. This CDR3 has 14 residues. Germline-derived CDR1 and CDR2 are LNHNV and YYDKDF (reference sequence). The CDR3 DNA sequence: TGTGCCACCAGCAGAGTGGGGTTCGCATGGGGCTACACCTTC. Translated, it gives CATSRVGFAWGYTF.

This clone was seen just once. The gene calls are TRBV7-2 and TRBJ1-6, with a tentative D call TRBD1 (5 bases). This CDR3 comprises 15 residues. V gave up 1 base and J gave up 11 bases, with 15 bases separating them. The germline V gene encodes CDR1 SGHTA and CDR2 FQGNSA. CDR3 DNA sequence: TGTGCCAGCAGCTTAGTGTCCCAGGGCGTAGCACCCCTCCACTTT. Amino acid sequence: CASSLVSQGVAPLHF.

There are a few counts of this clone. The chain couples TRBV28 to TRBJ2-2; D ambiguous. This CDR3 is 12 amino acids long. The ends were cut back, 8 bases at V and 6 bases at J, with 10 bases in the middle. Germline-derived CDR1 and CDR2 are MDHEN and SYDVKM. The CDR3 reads CASLRRPGELFF. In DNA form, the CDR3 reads TGTGCCAGCCTACGACGCCCCGGGGAGCTGTTTTTT.

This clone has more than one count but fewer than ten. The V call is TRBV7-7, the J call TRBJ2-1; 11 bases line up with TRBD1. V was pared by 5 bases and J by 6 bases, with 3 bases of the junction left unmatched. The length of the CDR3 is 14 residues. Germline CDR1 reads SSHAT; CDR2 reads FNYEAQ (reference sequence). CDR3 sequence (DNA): TGTGCCAGCAGCCCCGGGACAGGGGGCAATGAGCAGTTCTTC. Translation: CASSPGTGGNEQFF.

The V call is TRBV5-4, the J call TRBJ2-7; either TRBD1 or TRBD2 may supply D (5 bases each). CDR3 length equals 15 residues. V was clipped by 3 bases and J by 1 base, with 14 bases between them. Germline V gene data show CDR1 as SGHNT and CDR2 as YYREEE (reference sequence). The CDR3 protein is CASSWDRGSSYEQYF. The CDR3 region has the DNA TGTGCCAGCAGCTGGGATCGGGGCAGTTCCTACGAGCAGTACTTC. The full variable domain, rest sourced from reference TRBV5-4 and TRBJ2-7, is ETGVTQSPTHLIKTRGQQVTLRCSSQSGHNTVSWYQQALGQGPQFIFQYYREEENGRGNFPPRFSGLQFPNYSSELNVNALELDDSALYLCASSWDRGSSYEQYFGPGTRLTVT.

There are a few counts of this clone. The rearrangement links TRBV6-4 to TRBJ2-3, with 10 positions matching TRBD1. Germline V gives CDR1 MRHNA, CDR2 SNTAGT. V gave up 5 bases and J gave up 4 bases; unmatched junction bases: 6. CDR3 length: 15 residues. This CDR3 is CASSSTGQGADTQYF. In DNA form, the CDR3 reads TGTGCCAGCAGTTCGACCGGACAGGGGGCAGATACGCAGTATTTT.

The CDR3 sequence: CASSPRGGRETVVYEQYF. In DNA, the CDR3 is TGTGCCAGTTCACCTCGGGGGGGCCGGGAGACTGTGGTCTACGAGCAGTACTTC. V and J are TRBV5-4 and TRBJ2-7; 8 nucleotides match TRBD2. Germline V gives CDR1 SGHNT, CDR2 YYREEE (reference sequence). V lost 8 bases to trimming and J lost 3 bases; unmatched junction nucleotides: 22. The CDR3 extends over 18 amino acids.

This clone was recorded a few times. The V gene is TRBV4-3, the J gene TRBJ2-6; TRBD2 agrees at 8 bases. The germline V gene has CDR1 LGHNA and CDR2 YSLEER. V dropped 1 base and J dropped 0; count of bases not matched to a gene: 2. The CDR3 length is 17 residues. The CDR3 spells CASSQGTSSSGANVLTF. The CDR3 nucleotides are TGCGCCAGCAGCCAAGGGACTAGCAGCTCTGGGGCCAACGTCCTGACTTTC.

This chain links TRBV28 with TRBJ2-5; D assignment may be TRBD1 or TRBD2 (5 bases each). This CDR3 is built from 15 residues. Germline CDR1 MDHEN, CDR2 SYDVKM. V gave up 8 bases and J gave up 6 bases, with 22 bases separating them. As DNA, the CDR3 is TGTGCCAGCGGGGGACCGGGTAAGATTTTGAAGACCCAGTACTTC. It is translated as CASGGPGKILKTQYF.

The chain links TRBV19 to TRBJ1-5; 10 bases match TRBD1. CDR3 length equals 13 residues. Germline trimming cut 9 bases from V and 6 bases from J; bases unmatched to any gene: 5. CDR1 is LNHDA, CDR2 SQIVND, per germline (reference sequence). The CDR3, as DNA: TGTGCCAGCGGAGGGGACAGGGGTCAGCCCCAGCATTTT. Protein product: CASGGDRGQPQHF. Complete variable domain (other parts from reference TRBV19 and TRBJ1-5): DGGITQSPKYLFRKEGQNVTLSCEQNLNHDAMYWYRQDPGQGLRLIYYSQIVNDFQKGDIAEGYSVSREKKESFPLTVTSAQKNPTAFYLCASGGDRGQPQHFGDGTRLSIL.

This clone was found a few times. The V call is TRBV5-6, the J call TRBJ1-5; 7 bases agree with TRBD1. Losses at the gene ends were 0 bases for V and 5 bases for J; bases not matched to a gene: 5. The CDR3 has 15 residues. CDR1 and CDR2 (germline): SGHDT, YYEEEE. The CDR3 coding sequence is TGTGCCAGCAGCTTGGCGCCAGGGGGGGATCAGCCCCAGCATTTT. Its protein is CASSLAPGGDQPQHF.

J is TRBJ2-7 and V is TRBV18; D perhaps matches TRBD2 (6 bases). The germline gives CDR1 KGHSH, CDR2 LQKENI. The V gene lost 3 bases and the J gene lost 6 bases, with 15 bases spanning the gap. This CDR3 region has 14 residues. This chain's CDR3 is CASSPKEGLAEQYF. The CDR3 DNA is TGTGCCAGCTCACCCAAGGAGGGCCTCGCCGAGCAGTACTTC.

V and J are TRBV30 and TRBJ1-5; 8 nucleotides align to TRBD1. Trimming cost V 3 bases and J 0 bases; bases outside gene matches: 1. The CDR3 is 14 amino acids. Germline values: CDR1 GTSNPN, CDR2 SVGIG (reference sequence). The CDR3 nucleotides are TGTGCCTGGAGAGGACAGGGTAGCAATCAGCCCCAGCATTTT. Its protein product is CAWRGQGSNQPQHF.

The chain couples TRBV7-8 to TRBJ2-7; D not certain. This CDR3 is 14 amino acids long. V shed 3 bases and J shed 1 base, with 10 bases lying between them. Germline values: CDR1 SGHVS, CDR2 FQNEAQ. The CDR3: CASSLTAASYEQYF. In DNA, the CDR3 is TGTGCCAGCAGCTTGACGGCGGCATCCTACGAGCAGTACTTC.

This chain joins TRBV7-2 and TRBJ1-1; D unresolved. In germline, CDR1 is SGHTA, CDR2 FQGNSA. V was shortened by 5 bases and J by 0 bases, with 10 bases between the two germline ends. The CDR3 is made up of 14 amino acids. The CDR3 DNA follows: TGTGCCAGCAGCCAGAGCTATATGAACACTGAAGCTTTCTTT. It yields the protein CASSQSYMNTEAFF. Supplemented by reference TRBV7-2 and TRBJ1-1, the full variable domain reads GAGVSQSPSNKVTEKGKDVELRCDPISGHTALYWYRQSLGQGLEFLIYFQGNSAPDKSGLPSDRFSAERTGGSVSTLTIQRTQQEDSAVYLCASSQSYMNTEAFFGQGTRLTVV.